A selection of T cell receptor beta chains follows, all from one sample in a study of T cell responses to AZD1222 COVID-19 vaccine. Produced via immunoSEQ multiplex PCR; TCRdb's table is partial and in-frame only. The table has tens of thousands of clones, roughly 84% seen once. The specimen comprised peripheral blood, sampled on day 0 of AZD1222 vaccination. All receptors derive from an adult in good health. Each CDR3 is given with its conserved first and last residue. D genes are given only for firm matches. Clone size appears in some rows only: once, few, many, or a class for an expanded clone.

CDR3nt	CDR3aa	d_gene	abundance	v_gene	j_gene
TGTGCCAGCAGTTATCGGGACAGCGGACCCTATGGCTACACCTTC	CASSYRDSGPYGYTF	TRBD1	.	TRBV6-5	TRBJ1-2
TGTGCCATCAGTGAGTCGGGCGGGATGGAACCGGGAGCCCATCCCAGGAGAACTTTT	CAISESGGMEPGAHPRRTF	.	.	TRBV10-3	TRBJ1-1
TGTGCCAGCAGCTCCACCGGACAGGGCTATAACTATGGCTACACCTTC	CASSSTGQGYNYGYTF	TRBD1	.	TRBV5-5	TRBJ1-2
TGCGCCAGCAGTGAGGGACTAAACAATGAGCAGTTCTTC	CASSEGLNNEQFF	.	.	TRBV10-2	TRBJ2-1
TGTGCCAGTAGTTGGACACTCTATAGCAATCAGCCCCAGCATTTT	CASSWTLYSNQPQHF	.	.	TRBV19	TRBJ1-5
TGTGCCAGCAGCCCAACTAGTGATGGCTACACCTTC	CASSPTSDGYTF	.	few	TRBV7-2	TRBJ1-2
TGTGCCACCAGTGATCCCCCTTCTAGCGGGAGAGGCAATGAGCAGTTCTTC	CATSDPPSSGRGNEQFF	TRBD2	.	TRBV24-1	TRBJ2-1
TGTGCCATCGGGACGCGAGCGGGAGGACCCTACAATGAGCAGTTCTTC	CAIGTRAGGPYNEQFF	TRBD2	.	TRBV10-3	TRBJ2-1
TGCGCCAGCAGCCACCTGGGACTAGCGGGGCGACACTCCTACAATGAGCAGTTCTTC	CASSHLGLAGRHSYNEQFF	TRBD2	.	TRBV4-1	TRBJ2-1
TGTGCCACCAGGGGTAGTGGGTATGGCACCGGGGAGCTGTTTTTT	CATRGSGYGTGELFF	.	.	TRBV27	TRBJ2-2
TGTGCCAGCAGCTTGGGAGTTAGTTTCGGCGAGCAGTACTTC	CASSLGVSFGEQYF	.	.	TRBV11-2	TRBJ2-7
TGTGCCAGCAGCCCTGGGACGTTCTCACGGTACCTTGACTTCTACGAGCAGTACTTC	CASSPGTFSRYLDFYEQYF	.	.	TRBV7-6	TRBJ2-7
TGCGCCAGCAGCTTGGGAGGGACCGCCCTTGAGACCCAGTACTTC	CASSLGGTALETQYF	.	.	TRBV5-1	TRBJ2-5
TGTGCCAGCAGCCCGACAGGGAGAGACACTGAAGCTTTCTTT	CASSPTGRDTEAFF	TRBD1	.	TRBV3-1/TRBV3-2	TRBJ1-1
TGTGCCAGCAATCAGCCCCAGCATTTT	CASNQPQHF	.	once	TRBV28	TRBJ1-5
TGCGCCAGCAGCCACGGGACAGGGTTGGGCGGCTACACCTTC	CASSHGTGLGGYTF	TRBD1	.	TRBV4-3	TRBJ1-2
TGCGCCGGTGAGGGACCATGCACAGCTTCACCCCTCCACTTT	CAGEGPCTASPLHF	.	.	TRBV5-1	TRBJ1-6
TGTGCCAGCAGTCAAACAGGGGGCTTCTACGAGCAGTACTTC	CASSQTGGFYEQYF	TRBD1	.	TRBV3-1/TRBV3-2	TRBJ2-7
TGTGCCAGCAGCCAAGAAGGCCTACCAAATGAGCAGTTCTTC	CASSQEGLPNEQFF	.	.	TRBV4-2	TRBJ2-1
TGTGCCAGCAGCTTAGTGTCAGGGGAAGCTTTCTTT	CASSLVSGEAFF	.	.	TRBV7-6	TRBJ1-1
TGTGCCAGCAGGCCCCCGGGTAGTAATGAAAAACTGTTTTTT	CASRPPGSNEKLFF	.	.	TRBV28	TRBJ1-4
TGTGCCAGCTCACCACGGGACCTCACTGAAGCTTTCTTT	CASSPRDLTEAFF	.	.	TRBV18	TRBJ1-1
TGTGCCAGCAGCCAAGTCCCAGGGGTCCTCTCCGAGCAGTACTTC	CASSQVPGVLSEQYF	.	.	TRBV14	TRBJ2-7